This T cell receptor (beta chain) appears in the sequencing data of a study of T cells after posttransplantation cyclophosphamide. Assay used: immunoSEQ multiplex PCR; TCRdb lists only in-frame clones, some missing. The sample has about 66,000 clones, over 85% seen once; the top ten hold 2.5% to 3%. CDR3 length: 14 residues. V lost 5 bases and J lost 7, with 15 bases in between. Germline assignment: CDR1 SGHVS and CDR2 FQNEAQ. This TCR was recovered from a woman aged 25 to 39 in good health and a related stem cell transplant donor. Sequenced material: PBMCs. The chain carries TRBV7-8 and TRBJ1-3; D is ambiguous. As DNA, the CDR3 is TGTGCCAGCAGCGCCCCTACGCCCGGGAACACCATATATTTT. It is translated as CASSAPTPGNTIYF. The full variable domain, its missing parts supplied by reference TRBV7-8 and TRBJ1-3, is GAGVSQSPRYKVAKRGQDVALRCDPISGHVSLFWYQQALGQGPEFLTYFQNEAQLDKSGLPSDRFFAERPEGSVSTLKIQRTQQEDSAVYLCASSAPTPGNTIYFGEGSWLTVV.